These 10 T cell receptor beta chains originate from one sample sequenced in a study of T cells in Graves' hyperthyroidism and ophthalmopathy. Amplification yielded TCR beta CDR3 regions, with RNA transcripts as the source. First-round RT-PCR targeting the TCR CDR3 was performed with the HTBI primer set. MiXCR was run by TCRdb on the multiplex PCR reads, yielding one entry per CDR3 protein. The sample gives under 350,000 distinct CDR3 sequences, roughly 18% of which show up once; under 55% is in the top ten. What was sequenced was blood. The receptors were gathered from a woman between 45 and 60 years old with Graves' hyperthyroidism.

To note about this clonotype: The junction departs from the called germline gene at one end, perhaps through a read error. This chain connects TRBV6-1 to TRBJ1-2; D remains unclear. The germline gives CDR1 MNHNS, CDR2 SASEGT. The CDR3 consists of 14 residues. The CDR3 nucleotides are TGTGCCAGCAGAGAAGGGAGTTCCGCCTATGGCTACACCTTC. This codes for CASREGSSAYGYTF.

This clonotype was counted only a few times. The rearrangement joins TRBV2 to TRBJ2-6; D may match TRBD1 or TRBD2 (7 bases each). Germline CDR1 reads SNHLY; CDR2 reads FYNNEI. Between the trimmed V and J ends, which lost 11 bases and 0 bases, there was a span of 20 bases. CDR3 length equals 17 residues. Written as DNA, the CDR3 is TGTGCCTGGGGGGGTAGGACAGGTTCCTCTGGGGCCAACGTCCTGACTTTC. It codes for CAWGGRTGSSGANVLTF.

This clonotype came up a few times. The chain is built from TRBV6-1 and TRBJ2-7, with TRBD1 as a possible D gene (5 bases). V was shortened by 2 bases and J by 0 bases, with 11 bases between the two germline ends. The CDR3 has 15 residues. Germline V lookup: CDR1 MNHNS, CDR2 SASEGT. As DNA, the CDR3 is TGTGCCAGCAGTGAATTGCGACAGCTCTCCTACGAGCAGTACTTC. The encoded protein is CASSELRQLSYEQYF.

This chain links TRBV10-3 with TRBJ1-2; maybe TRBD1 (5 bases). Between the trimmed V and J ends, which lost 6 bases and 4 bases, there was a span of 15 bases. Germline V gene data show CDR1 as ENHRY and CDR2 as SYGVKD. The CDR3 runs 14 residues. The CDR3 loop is CAIRDQGWSYGYTF. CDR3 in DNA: TGTGCCATCAGAGATCAGGGTTGGAGCTATGGCTACACCTTC.

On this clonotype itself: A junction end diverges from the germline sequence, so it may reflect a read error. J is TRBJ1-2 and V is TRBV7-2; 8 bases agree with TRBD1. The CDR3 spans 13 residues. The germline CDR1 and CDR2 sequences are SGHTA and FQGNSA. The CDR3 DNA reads TGTGCCGGCAGCCCCAACACAGGGGGTGGCTACACCTTC. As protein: CAGSPNTGGGYTF.

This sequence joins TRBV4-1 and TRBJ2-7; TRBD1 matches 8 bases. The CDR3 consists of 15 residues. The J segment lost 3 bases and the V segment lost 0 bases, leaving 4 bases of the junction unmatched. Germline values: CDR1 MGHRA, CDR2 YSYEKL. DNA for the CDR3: TGCGCCAGCAGCCAAGATTCCGGGACAGGCTACGAGCAGTACTTC. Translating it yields CASSQDSGTGYEQYF.

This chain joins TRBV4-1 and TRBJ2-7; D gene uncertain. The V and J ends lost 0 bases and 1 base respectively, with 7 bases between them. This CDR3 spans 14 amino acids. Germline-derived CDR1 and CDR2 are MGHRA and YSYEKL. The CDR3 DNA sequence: TGCGCCAGCAGCCAAGATCAAGGATCCTACGAGCAGTACTTC. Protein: CASSQDQGSYEQYF.

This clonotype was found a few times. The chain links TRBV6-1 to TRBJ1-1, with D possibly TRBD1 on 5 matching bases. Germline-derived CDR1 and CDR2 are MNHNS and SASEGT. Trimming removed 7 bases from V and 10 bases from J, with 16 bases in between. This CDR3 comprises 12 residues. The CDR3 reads CASTGTGRGAFF. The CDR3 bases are TGTGCCAGCACCGGGACGGGGAGAGGAGCTTTCTTT.

CDR3 sequence (DNA): TGCGCCAGCAGCTTTATAACAGGGGGTAACATTCAGTACTTC. Amino acids: CASSFITGGNIQYF. The gene calls are TRBV5-1 and TRBJ2-4, with 8 bases lining up with TRBD1. V shed 2 bases, J shed 7 bases, and the junction held 5 bases outside the gene matches. Germline V lookup: CDR1 SGHRS, CDR2 YFSETQ. The CDR3 is made up of 14 amino acids.

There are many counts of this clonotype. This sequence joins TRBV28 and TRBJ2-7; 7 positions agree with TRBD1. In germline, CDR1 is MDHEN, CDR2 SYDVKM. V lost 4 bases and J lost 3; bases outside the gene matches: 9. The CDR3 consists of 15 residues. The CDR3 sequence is CASSSPGTAGYEQYF. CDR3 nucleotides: TGTGCCAGCAGTTCACCCGGGACAGCAGGCTACGAGCAGTACTTC.